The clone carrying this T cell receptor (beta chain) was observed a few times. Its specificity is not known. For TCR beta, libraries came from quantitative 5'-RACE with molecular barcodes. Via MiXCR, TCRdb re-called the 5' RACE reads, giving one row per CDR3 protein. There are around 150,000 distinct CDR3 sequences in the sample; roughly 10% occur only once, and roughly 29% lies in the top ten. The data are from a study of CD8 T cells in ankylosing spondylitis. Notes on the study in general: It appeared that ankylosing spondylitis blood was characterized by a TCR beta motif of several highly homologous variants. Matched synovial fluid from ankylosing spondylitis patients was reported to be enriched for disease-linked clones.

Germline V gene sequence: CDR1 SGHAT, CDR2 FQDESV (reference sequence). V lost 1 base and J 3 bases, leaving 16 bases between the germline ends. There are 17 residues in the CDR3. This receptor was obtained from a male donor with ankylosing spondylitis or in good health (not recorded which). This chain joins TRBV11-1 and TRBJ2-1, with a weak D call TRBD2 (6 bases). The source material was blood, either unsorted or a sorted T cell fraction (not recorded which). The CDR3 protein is CASSLELGGSLYNEQFF. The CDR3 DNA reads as TGTGCCAGCAGCTTAGAGTTAGGAGGGAGTCTCTACAATGAGCAGTTCTTC.